One sample yielded the 20 T cell receptor beta chains listed below, sequenced in a study of cytomegalovirus exposure and HLA in healthy donors. Amplification used 60 Vbeta primers and 13 Jbeta primers. Some clones are missing from TCRdb's copy, which holds only in-frame ones; the method was immunoSEQ multiplex PCR. Of some 150,000 clones detected, 60% to 75% appear once; the ten largest clones hold over 6.5%. Sequencing used PBMCs. These TCRs come from a man aged 25-40 years in good health and CMV-seronegative.

The chain employs TRBV5-1 and TRBJ2-7; the D gene is possibly TRBD1 (6 bases). The germline CDR1 and CDR2 sequences are SGHRS and YFSETQ. The CDR3 runs 13 residues. The V end was cut by 4 bases, the J end by 5 bases, with 13 bases between. CDR3 protein: CASSPARGHEQYF. CDR3 nucleotides: TGCGCCAGCAGCCCCGCCAGGGGCCACGAGCAGTACTTC.

The chain is built from TRBV13 and TRBJ2-2, with TRBD1 as a possible D gene (6 bases). Trimming left V 3 bases short and J 2 bases short, with 10 bases between. The CDR3 consists of 15 residues. The V gene's germline CDR1 is PRHDT and CDR2 FYEKMQ (reference sequence). The CDR3 nucleotides are TGTGCCAGCAGCTTCAGGGGTGATAACACCGGGGAGCTGTTTTTT. Its translation: CASSFRGDNTGELFF.

This clone occurred a few times. This chain uses TRBV19 with TRBJ2-7, with TRBD1 matching 9 bases. The CDR3 has 11 residues. CDR1 and CDR2 from the germline V gene are LNHDA and SQIVND (reference sequence). Trimming cost V 8 bases and J 4 bases; bases outside gene matches: 0. CDR3 residues: CASGQGYEQYF. DNA of the CDR3: TGTGCCAGTGGACAGGGGTACGAGCAGTACTTC. The full variable domain, with the rest looked up from reference TRBV19 and TRBJ2-7, is DGGITQSPKYLFRKEGQNVTLSCEQNLNHDAMYWYRQDPGQGLRLIYYSQIVNDFQKGDIAEGYSVSREKKESFPLTVTSAQKNPTAFYLCASGQGYEQYFGPGTRLTVT.

Worth noting for this clone: Other nucleotide sequences from this sample produce the same CDR3. This chain links TRBV5-1 with TRBJ1-1; D is possibly TRBD1 (6 bases). Trimming left V 0 bases short and J 2 bases short, with 8 bases between. The CDR3 sequence is 14 residues long. The germline V gene encodes CDR1 SGHRS and CDR2 YFSETQ. The CDR3: CASSLGTVNTEAFF. DNA for the CDR3: TGCGCCAGCAGCTTGGGGACAGTAAACACTGAAGCTTTCTTT. Looking up the rest from reference TRBV5-1 and TRBJ1-1 gives the full variable domain: KAGVTQTPRYLIKTRGQQVTLSCSPISGHRSVSWYQQTPGQGLQFLFEYFSETQRNKGNFPGRFSGRQFSNSRSEMNVSTLELGDSALYLCASSLGTVNTEAFFGQGTRLTVV.

Only a few counts were recorded for this clone. This rearrangement joins TRBV9 to TRBJ2-5; a weak D match, TRBD1 (8 bases). V dropped 4 bases and J dropped 4 bases, with 17 bases sitting between them. Germline CDR1 is SGDLS and CDR2 is YYNGEE. The CDR3 is 15 amino acids. Here the CDR3 reads CASSQTQGEGETQYF. DNA for the CDR3: TGTGCCAGCAGCCAGACACAGGGGGAGGGAGAGACCCAGTACTTC.

The V gene is TRBV6-4, the J gene TRBJ2-7, with D perhaps TRBD1 (7 bases). This CDR3 contains 18 residues. Germline CDR1 is MRHNA and CDR2 is SNTAGT. The V end lost 2 bases, the J end lost 3 bases, and 23 bases lay between the germline ends. CDR3 sequence (DNA): TGTGCCAGCAGTGACCCAAGGTTTAGGGCAGGGGGGTTCTACGAGCAGTACTTC. It is translated as CASSDPRFRAGGFYEQYF.

The chain carries TRBV5-6 and TRBJ2-2; TRBD1 matches at 8 bases. The CDR3 loop spans 15 amino acids. The V segment lost 4 bases and the J segment 5 bases; nucleotides outside the gene matches: 7. The germline gives CDR1 SGHDT, CDR2 YYEEEE. The CDR3 nucleotides are TGTGCCAGCAGCCCATGGACAGGGCGAACCGGGGAGCTGTTTTTT. Translation gives CASSPWTGRTGELFF.

CDR3 bases: TGTGCCAGCGGATTACCGGGACAGCCGAACACTGAAGCTTTCTTT. It translates to CASGLPGQPNTEAFF. This rearrangement joins TRBV28 to TRBJ1-1; 7 positions agree with TRBD1. The V segment lost 8 bases and the J segment 1 base; nucleotides outside the gene matches: 10. This CDR3 spans 15 amino acids. The germline V gene encodes CDR1 MDHEN and CDR2 SYDVKM.

This chain uses TRBV2 with TRBJ1-1; D is unclear. Trimming shortened V by 5 bases and J by 10 bases, and 11 bases separated the two germline ends. Germline V gene lookup returns CDR1 SNHLY and CDR2 FYNNEI. The CDR3 extends over 11 amino acids. Here the CDR3 reads CASSSWEGAFF. Here the CDR3 DNA reads TGTGCCAGCAGTTCCTGGGAGGGAGCTTTCTTT.

This rearrangement joins TRBV5-4 to TRBJ2-1; TRBD2 might be the D (7 bases). Germline V gives CDR1 SGHNT, CDR2 YYREEE (reference sequence). The V end was cut by 3 bases, the J end by 4 bases, with 17 bases between. This CDR3 is 16 amino acids long. CDR3 sequence reads: CASSWGGAPTYNEQFF. As DNA, the CDR3 is TGTGCCAGCAGCTGGGGGGGGGCGCCAACGTACAATGAGCAGTTCTTC.

The gene calls are TRBV7-2 and TRBJ1-1, with 10 bases lining up with TRBD1. Germline-derived CDR1 and CDR2 are SGHTA and FQGNSA. This CDR3 has 15 residues. Trimming at V came to 5 bases and at J to 3 bases, leaving 6 bases not matched to a gene. Here the CDR3 reads CASSTRTGGYTEAFF. For the CDR3, the DNA is TGTGCCAGCAGCACCCGGACAGGGGGATACACTGAAGCTTTCTTT.

The chain is built from TRBV27 and TRBJ2-7; 7 bases line up with TRBD1. The V gene end was trimmed by 6 bases and the J gene end by 3 bases; junction bases not matched to a gene: 5. This CDR3 comprises 13 residues. The V gene's germline CDR1 is MNHEY and CDR2 SMNVEV (reference sequence). The chain's CDR3 is CASSSGQSYEQYF. CDR3 in DNA: TGTGCCAGCAGCTCGGGACAGAGCTACGAGCAGTACTTC.

The V gene is TRBV19, the J gene TRBJ2-7; possibly TRBD1 for D (5 bases). The CDR3 has 15 residues. The V and J ends lost 3 bases and 2 bases respectively, with 14 bases between them. Germline-derived CDR1 and CDR2 are LNHDA and SQIVND (reference sequence). CDR3 sequence: CASSIDSAGAYEQYF. As DNA, the CDR3 is TGTGCCAGTAGTATTGACAGTGCTGGGGCCTACGAGCAGTACTTC.

Details on this clone: The same CDR3 can be traced to other DNA sequences in this sample. This chain uses TRBV28 with TRBJ2-7; no definite D call. CDR1 and CDR2 from the germline V gene are MDHEN and SYDVKM. The CDR3 is 13 amino acids. Trimming cost V 6 bases and J 2 bases, with 11 bases left between them. In DNA form, the CDR3 reads TGTGCCAGCAGAGCCCCCACTACCTACGAGCAGTACTTC. Translating it yields CASRAPTTYEQYF.

The CDR3, as DNA: TGTGCCAGCAGTGAAGTCATTAGCGGAGAGTGGTCCTACGAGCAGTACTTC. As protein: CASSEVISGEWSYEQYF. The gene calls are TRBV6-1 and TRBJ2-5; perhaps TRBD2 as D (6 bases). Near its end, the DNA agrees better with TRBJ2-7, so the J call may be wrong. Per the germline V gene, CDR1 is MNHNS and CDR2 is SASEGT. The CDR3 consists of 17 residues.

This clone occurred a few times. The chain employs TRBV11-3 and TRBJ2-3; 7 positions agree with TRBD2. V lost 5 bases and J lost 0; bases outside the gene matches: 14. Per germline, CDR1 SGHNT and CDR2 YENEEA. The CDR3 totals 18 residues. CDR3: CASSTERGGRGSTDTQYF. CDR3 nucleotide sequence: TGTGCCAGCAGCACCGAGCGGGGCGGTCGAGGAAGCACAGATACGCAGTATTTT.

This chain joins TRBV6-6 and TRBJ1-4, with D maybe TRBD1 (5 bases). CDR3 size: 13 residues. CDR1 is MNHNY, CDR2 SVGAGI, per germline (reference sequence). Between the trimmed V and J ends, which lost 5 bases and 8 bases, there was a span of 12 bases. The CDR3, as DNA: TGTGCCAGCAGTCCCTGGGGGGGAGAAAAACTGTTTTTT. It yields the protein CASSPWGGEKLFF.

The genes are TRBV5-4 and TRBJ2-2, with D perhaps matching TRBD2 (5 bases). V was cut by 0 bases and J by 0 bases, with 9 bases left in between. CDR1 is SGHNT and CDR2 is YYREEE in the germline V gene (reference sequence). The CDR3 consists of 16 residues. The CDR3 DNA is TGTGCCAGCAGCTTGGCGCGGGCTACGAACACCGGGGAGCTGTTTTTT. It yields the protein CASSLARATNTGELFF.

V is TRBV10-1 and J is TRBJ1-4; TRBD1 matches 7 bases. The CDR3 contains 15 residues. Germline V CDR1 and CDR2: WNHNN, SYGVQD (reference sequence). J gave up 6 bases and V 6 bases, and 10 bases lay outside the gene matches. The CDR3 DNA reads as TGCGCCAGCAGCTACAGGGGATTCAGGCATGAAAAACTGTTTTTT. Its protein product is CASSYRGFRHEKLFF.

This chain connects TRBV9 to TRBJ1-2, with 10 nucleotides matching TRBD1. The germline V gene has CDR1 SGDLS and CDR2 YYNGEE. J lost 4 bases, V lost 0 bases, and 6 bases had no gene match. The CDR3 totals 16 residues. CDR3 DNA sequence: TGTGCCAGCAGCGTAGGAGGGACAGGGGCGTCCTATGGCTACACCTTC. This codes for CASSVGGTGASYGYTF.